Listed below are T cell receptor beta chains from one sample, sequenced in a study of shared clonotypes between healthy human individuals. The protocol was immunoSEQ multiplex PCR, while the TCRdb copy is restricted to in-frame clones and leaves out a portion. The profile covers millions of clones, with around 96% appearing a single time and approximately 1.2% taken by the ten largest. Sequenced material: naive CD8+ T cells sorted from blood. The source is a man younger than 35 in good health. Each CDR3 is given with its conserved first and last residue. A D gene is named only where the DNA matches it firmly. Some rows mark clone size as missing; the rest say once, few, many or name a class of expanded clone.

>TRBV27|once|TRBD2|TRBJ2-3
CASSLTGTSATDTQYF
TGTGCCAGCAGTCTAACCGGGACTAGCGCCACAGATACGCAGTATTTT
>TRBV28|-|TRBD1|TRBJ2-3
CASSSFKQGGASDTQYF
TGTGCCAGCAGTTCTTTTAAACAGGGGGGAGCATCAGATACGCAGTATTTT
>TRBV18|-|TRBD1|TRBJ2-7
CASSPLDRATHYVEQYF
TGTGCCAGCTCACCTCTAGACAGGGCTACACACTATGTGGAGCAGTACTTC
>TRBV6-1|-|-|TRBJ1-3
CATRKRFGNTIYF
TGTGCCACCAGGAAGCGGTTTGGAAACACCATATATTTT
>TRBV13|-|-|TRBJ2-7
CASSLGHGQGDEQYF
TGTGCCAGCAGCTTAGGCCATGGGCAGGGCGACGAGCAGTACTTC
>TRBV15|-|-|TRBJ2-6
CATSKGISGANVLTF
TGTGCCACCAGCAAGGGGATTTCTGGGGCCAACGTCCTGACTTTC
>TRBV7-9|once|-|TRBJ1-1
CASSFSSEAFF
TGTGCCAGCAGCTTCAGTTCTGAAGCTTTCTTT
>TRBV2|-|-|TRBJ2-7
CASSERRNEQYF
TGTGCCAGCAGTGAACGTAGAAACGAGCAGTACTTC
>TRBV27|-|-|TRBJ1-3
CASSTSWLDSGNTIYF
TGTGCCAGCAGTACATCATGGCTTGACTCTGGAAACACCATATATTTT
>TRBV6-5|once|-|TRBJ2-2
CASSYSWRWGTGELFF
TGTGCCAGCAGTTACTCCTGGCGTTGGGGCACCGGGGAGCTGTTTTTT
>TRBV5-1|-|-|TRBJ2-7
CASSLVAGARYEQYF
TGCGCCAGCAGCTTGGTGGCAGGGGCCCGCTACGAGCAGTACTTC
>TRBV6-5|-|-|TRBJ2-7
CASSYVTGTYEQYF
TGTGCCAGCAGTTACGTAACCGGGACCTACGAGCAGTACTTC
>TRBV28|-|-|TRBJ1-1
CASRQGASPTEAFF
TGTGCCAGCAGACAGGGAGCAAGTCCCACTGAAGCTTTCTTT
>TRBV4-1|-|-|TRBJ2-7
CASSLRATIIYEQYF
TGCGCCAGCAGCCTCCGGGCCACCATAATTTACGAGCAGTACTTC
>TRBV5-4|-|TRBD1|TRBJ1-1
CASSRTMAGGAGNTEAFF
TGTGCCAGCAGCCGGACCATGGCAGGGGGGGCTGGGAACACTGAAGCTTTCTTT
>TRBV27|-|TRBD1|TRBJ2-7
CASSQPAGTGPYEQYF
TGTGCCAGCAGTCAACCTGCCGGGACAGGGCCATACGAGCAGTACTTC
>TRBV7-8|-|TRBD1|TRBJ2-1
CASTATGEEFF
TGTGCCAGCACAGCGACAGGGGAGGAGTTCTTC
>TRBV4-1|once|-|TRBJ2-7
CASSPGLTYEQYF
TGCGCCAGCAGCCCGGGGTTAACCTACGAGCAGTACTTC
>TRBV9|-|TRBD1|TRBJ1-1
CASSGTGSTEAFF
TGTGCCAGCTCCGGGACAGGGTCCACTGAAGCTTTCTTT
>TRBV7-9|-|TRBD1|TRBJ2-5
CASSLMGQQETQYF
TGTGCCAGCAGCTTAATGGGACAGCAAGAGACCCAGTACTTC
>TRBV19|-|TRBD2|TRBJ2-7
CASSPLFLAGAEQYF
TGTGCCAGTAGTCCTTTGTTCCTAGCGGGGGCCGAGCAGTACTTC
>TRBV9|-|-|TRBJ2-7
CASSFGAGLGEQYF
TGTGCCAGCAGCTTCGGGGCAGGGCTCGGAGAGCAGTACTTC
>TRBV19|few|TRBD1|TRBJ1-1
CASSTGDTEAFF
TGTGCCAGTAGCACAGGGGACACTGAAGCTTTCTTT
>TRBV13|-|TRBD1|TRBJ1-1
CASSPSGTGGRTEAFF
TGTGCCAGCAGCCCCTCCGGGACAGGGGGAAGGACTGAAGCTTTCTTT
>TRBV27|-|-|TRBJ1-1
CASSFGSGGTEAFF
TGTGCCAGCAGTTTTGGGTCAGGTGGGACTGAAGCTTTCTTT
>TRBV10-3|-|TRBD1|TRBJ1-1
CAISETRDRVTEAFF
TGTGCCATCAGTGAGACCCGGGACAGGGTAACTGAGGCTTTCTTT
>TRBV15|once|-|TRBJ1-1
CATSSGLDTEAFF
TGTGCCACCTCGTCGGGCTTGGACACTGAAGCTTTCTTT
>TRBV6-1|-|TRBD1|TRBJ2-5
CASSEFPTGGMETQYF
TGTGCCAGCAGTGAATTTCCCACAGGGGGGATGGAGACCCAGTACTTC
>TRBV5-1|-|TRBD2|TRBJ2-7
CASSPGTSGTYEQYF
TGCGCCAGCAGCCCAGGGACTAGCGGAACCTACGAGCAGTACTTC
>TRBV4-1|-|-|TRBJ1-1
CASSQVPGKNTEAFF
TGCGCCAGCAGCCAAGTGCCAGGAAAGAACACTGAAGCTTTCTTT
>TRBV9|-|-|TRBJ2-1
CASSVVSYNEQFF
TGTGCCAGCAGCGTAGTCTCCTACAATGAGCAGTTCTTC
>TRBV7-3|-|-|TRBJ2-1
CASSLTGSPYNEQFF
TGTGCCAGCAGCTTGACGGGGTCACCGTACAATGAGCAGTTCTTC
>TRBV13|-|TRBD1|TRBJ2-7
CASRPGQGAPYEQYF
TGTGCCAGCAGACCAGGACAGGGGGCTCCCTACGAGCAGTACTTC
>TRBV5-1|-|TRBD1|TRBJ1-1
CASSLVGQGLNTEAFF
TGCGCCAGCAGCTTGGTGGGACAGGGGTTGAACACTGAAGCTTTCTTT
>TRBV29-1|-|-|TRBJ2-7
CSVEYGADYEQYF
TGCAGCGTTGAATACGGGGCCGACTACGAGCAGTACTTC
>TRBV7-9|-|-|TRBJ2-1
CASSLEVGPEQFF
TGTGCCAGCAGCTTAGAGGTGGGTCCTGAGCAGTTCTTC
>TRBV30|-|TRBD2|TRBJ2-1
CAWSAGDYNEQFF
TGTGCCTGGTCAGCGGGGGACTACAATGAGCAGTTCTTC
>TRBV5-6|-|TRBD1|TRBJ1-5
CASSLGTGGSPQHF
TGTGCCAGCAGCTTGGGGACAGGGGGAAGCCCCCAGCATTTT
>TRBV29-1|-|-|TRBJ2-5
CSAHSGEETQYF
TGCAGCGCCCACAGTGGGGAGGAGACCCAGTACTTC